The T cell receptor beta chain under discussion was sequenced for a study of blood T cell repertoires in COVID-19. Study-wide background: The study drew acute and convalescent COVID-19 samples from the United States, Italy and Spain.

The germline CDR1 and CDR2 sequences are SGHRS and YFSETQ. The CDR3 is made up of 14 amino acids. V shed 2 bases and J 5 bases; nucleotides not matched to a gene: 2. In the original analysis: The assay estimated nucleated cells by amplifying reference gene primers. Produced via immunoSEQ multiplex PCR; TCRdb's table is partial and in-frame only. The DNA gave D and trimming, while V, J and clone size come from that table. The sample yields about 150,000 clones, around 83% seen once. The J gene is TRBJ1-5, the V gene TRBV5-1; 9 bases line up with TRBD1. This TCR came from an older woman with COVID-19, enrolled during active disease. The sequenced sample consisted of peripheral blood. The CDR3 nucleotides are TGCGCCAGCAGCTTAGACAGGGGGGATCAGCCCCAGCATTTT. Translated, it gives CASSLDRGDQPQHF.